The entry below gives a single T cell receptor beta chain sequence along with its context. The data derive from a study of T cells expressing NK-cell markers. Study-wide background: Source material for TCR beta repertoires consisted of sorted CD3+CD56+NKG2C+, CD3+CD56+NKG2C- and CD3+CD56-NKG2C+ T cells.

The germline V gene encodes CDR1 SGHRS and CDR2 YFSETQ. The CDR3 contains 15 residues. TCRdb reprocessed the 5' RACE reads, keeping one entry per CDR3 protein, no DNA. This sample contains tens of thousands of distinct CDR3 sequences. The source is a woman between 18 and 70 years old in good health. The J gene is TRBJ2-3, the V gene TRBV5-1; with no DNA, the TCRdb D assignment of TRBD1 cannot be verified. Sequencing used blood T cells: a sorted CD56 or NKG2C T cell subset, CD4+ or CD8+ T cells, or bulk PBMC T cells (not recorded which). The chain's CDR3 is CASSLEDGPRDTQYF.